Listed below are T cell receptor beta chains from one sample, sequenced in a study of shared clonotypes between healthy human individuals. Assay: immunoSEQ multiplex PCR; the TCRdb copy retains only in-frame clones and omits some. This sample yields millions of clones, of which approximately 92% are seen a single time; more than 0.12% belongs to the top ten. The sequenced sample was naive CD4+ T cells sorted from blood. These TCRs come from a man between 18 and 29 years old in good health. Each CDR3 is given with its conserved first and last residue.

v_gene: TRBV6-1
j_gene: TRBJ2-7
CDR3aa: CASKPGQGSYEQYF

v_gene: TRBV5-3
j_gene: TRBJ1-5
CDR3aa: CARSWDRVNQPQHF

v_gene: TRBV7-8
j_gene: TRBJ2-7
CDR3aa: CASSRQGSPSYEQYF

v_gene: TRBV18
j_gene: TRBJ2-1
CDR3aa: CASSPRQGADNEQFF

v_gene: TRBV21-1
j_gene: TRBJ2-1
CDR3aa: CASSVGKREDSYNEQFF

v_gene: TRBV29-1
j_gene: TRBJ2-5
CDR3aa: CSVVGGGETQYF

v_gene: TRBV5-4
j_gene: TRBJ2-3
CDR3aa: CASTRTGTDTQYF

v_gene: TRBV7-3
j_gene: TRBJ2-1
CDR3aa: CASSSGMRGGYNEQFF

v_gene: TRBV6-1
j_gene: TRBJ2-5
CDR3aa: CASSEMSGGAQETQYF

v_gene: TRBV5-1
j_gene: TRBJ1-6
CDR3aa: CASSPTGWSSYNSPLHF

v_gene: TRBV5-1
j_gene: TRBJ2-1
CDR3aa: CASSLYGDNEQFF

v_gene: TRBV21-1
j_gene: TRBJ2-7
CDR3aa: CASSKERTSEFYEQYF

v_gene: TRBV5-1
j_gene: TRBJ1-2
CDR3aa: CASSSPGPGGYTF

v_gene: TRBV11-1
j_gene: TRBJ1-2
CDR3aa: CASSASTGDYGYTF

v_gene: TRBV4-1
j_gene: TRBJ2-4
CDR3aa: CASSQDSADLSLAKNIQYF

v_gene: TRBV18
j_gene: TRBJ2-7
CDR3aa: CASSTGGGSYEQYF